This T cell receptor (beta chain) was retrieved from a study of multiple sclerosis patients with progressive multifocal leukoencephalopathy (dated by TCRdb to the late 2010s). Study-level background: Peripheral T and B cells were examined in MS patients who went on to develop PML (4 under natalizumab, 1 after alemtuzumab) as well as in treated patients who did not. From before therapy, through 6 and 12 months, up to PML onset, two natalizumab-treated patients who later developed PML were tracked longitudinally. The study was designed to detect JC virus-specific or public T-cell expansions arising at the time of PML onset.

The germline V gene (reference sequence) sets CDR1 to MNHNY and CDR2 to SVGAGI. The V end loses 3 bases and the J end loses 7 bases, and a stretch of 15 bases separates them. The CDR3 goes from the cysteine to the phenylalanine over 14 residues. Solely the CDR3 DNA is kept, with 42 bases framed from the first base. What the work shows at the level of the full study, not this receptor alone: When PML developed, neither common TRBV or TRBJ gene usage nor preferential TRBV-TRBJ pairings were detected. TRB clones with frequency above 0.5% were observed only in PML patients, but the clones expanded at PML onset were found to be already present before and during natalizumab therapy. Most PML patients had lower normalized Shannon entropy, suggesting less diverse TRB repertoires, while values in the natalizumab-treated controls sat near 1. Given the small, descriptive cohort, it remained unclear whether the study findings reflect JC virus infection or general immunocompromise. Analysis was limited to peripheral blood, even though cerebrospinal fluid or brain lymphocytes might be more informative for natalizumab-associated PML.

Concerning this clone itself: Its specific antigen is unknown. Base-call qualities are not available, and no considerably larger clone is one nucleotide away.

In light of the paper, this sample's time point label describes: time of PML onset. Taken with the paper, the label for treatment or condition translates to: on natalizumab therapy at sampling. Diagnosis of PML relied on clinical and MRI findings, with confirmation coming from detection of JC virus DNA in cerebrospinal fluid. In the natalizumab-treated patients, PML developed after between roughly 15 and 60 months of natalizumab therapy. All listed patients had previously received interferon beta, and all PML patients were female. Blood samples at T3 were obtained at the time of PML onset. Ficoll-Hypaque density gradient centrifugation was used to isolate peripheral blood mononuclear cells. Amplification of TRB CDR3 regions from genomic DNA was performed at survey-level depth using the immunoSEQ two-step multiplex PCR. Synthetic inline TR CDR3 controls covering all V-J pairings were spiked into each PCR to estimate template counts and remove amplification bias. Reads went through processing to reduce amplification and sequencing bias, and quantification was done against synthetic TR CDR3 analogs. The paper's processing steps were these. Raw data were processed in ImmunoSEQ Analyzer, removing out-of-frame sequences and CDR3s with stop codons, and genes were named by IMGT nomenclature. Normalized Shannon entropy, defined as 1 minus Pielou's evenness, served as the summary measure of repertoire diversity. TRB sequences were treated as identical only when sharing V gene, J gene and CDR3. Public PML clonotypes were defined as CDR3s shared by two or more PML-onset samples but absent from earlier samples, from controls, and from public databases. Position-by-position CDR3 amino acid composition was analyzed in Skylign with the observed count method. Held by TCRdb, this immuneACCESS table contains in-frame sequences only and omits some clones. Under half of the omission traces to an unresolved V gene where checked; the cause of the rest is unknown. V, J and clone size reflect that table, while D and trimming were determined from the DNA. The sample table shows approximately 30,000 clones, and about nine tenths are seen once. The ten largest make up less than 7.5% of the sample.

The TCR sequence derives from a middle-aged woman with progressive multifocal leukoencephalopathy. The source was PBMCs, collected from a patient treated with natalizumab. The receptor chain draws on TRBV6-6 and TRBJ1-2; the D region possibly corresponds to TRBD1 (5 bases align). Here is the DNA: TGTGCCAGCAGTTATACTCAGACAGAGTCTGGCTACACCTTC. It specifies CASSYTQTESGYTF.